These 18 T cell receptor beta chains came from one sample sequenced in a study of identical twins. MiXCR, run by TCRdb on the 5' RACE reads, gives a single entry per CDR3 protein. Found here are about 570,000 distinct CDR3 sequences, approximately 10% of them singletons; the top ten hold around 3.1%. The same data also went into a second study, on yellow fever vaccine responses in identical twins.

Sequencing was performed on PBMCs. The receptors derive from a woman aged 18 to 35 in good health.

The chain uses TRBV5-1 and TRBJ1-1; 7 nucleotides align to TRBD1. This CDR3 has 14 residues. CDR1 SGHRS and CDR2 YFSETQ come from the germline V gene. V lost 0 bases to trimming and J lost 5 bases; unmatched junction nucleotides: 4. The CDR3 here is CASSLGGGATEAFF. The CDR3 region has the DNA TGCGCCAGCAGCTTGGGAGGGGGCGCGACTGAAGCTTTCTTT.

This clonotype showed up many times. This chain joins TRBV7-2 and TRBJ2-1; D not certain. Germline V CDR1 and CDR2: SGHTA, FQGNSA. The V and J ends lost 3 bases and 9 bases respectively, with 6 bases between them. CDR3 size: 11 residues. CDR3 loop: CASSFGPEQFF. DNA of the CDR3: TGTGCCAGCAGCTTCGGTCCTGAGCAGTTCTTC.

DNA for the CDR3: TGTGCCAGCTCACCACCTGGGACTAGCGGGGGGAACTCCTACGAGCAGTACTTC. Protein: CASSPPGTSGGNSYEQYF. The chain uses TRBV18 and TRBJ2-7, with TRBD2 matching over 15 bases. J gave up 0 bases and V 0 bases, and 3 bases lay outside the gene matches. The germline V gene has CDR1 KGHSH and CDR2 LQKENI. This CDR3 has 18 amino acids.

V gene TRBV28 combines with J gene TRBJ2-2; tentative D call: TRBD2 (6 bases). The CDR3 is made up of 13 amino acids. Germline V gene lookup returns CDR1 MDHEN and CDR2 SYDVKM. The germline V and J ends were trimmed by 6 bases and 4 bases, with 9 bases remaining between them. The CDR3 reads CASSSGGTGELFF. The CDR3 DNA reads as TGTGCCAGCAGCTCCGGGGGCACCGGGGAGCTGTTTTTT.

This clonotype was recorded at least ten times. This chain links TRBV6-1 with TRBJ2-2, with 7 nucleotides matching TRBD2. V lost 6 bases to trimming and J lost 6 bases; unmatched junction nucleotides: 13. CDR1 and CDR2 from the germline V gene are MNHNS and SASEGT. The CDR3 totals 16 residues. DNA for the CDR3: TGTGCCAGCAGACCCCGGGGGAGCGGGATCTCCGGGGAGCTGTTTTTT. Translated: CASRPRGSGISGELFF.

J is TRBJ2-7 and V is TRBV29-1; D remains unclear. Germline V lookup: CDR1 SQVTM, CDR2 ANQGSEA. The length of the CDR3 is 12 residues. The ends were cut back, 3 bases at V and 2 bases at J, with 8 bases in the middle. The CDR3 bases are TGCAGCGTTGAGGTCAGACCCTACGAGCAGTACTTC. This translates into CSVEVRPYEQYF.

The chain carries TRBV28 and TRBJ2-2; possibly TRBD1 for D (6 bases). Trimming cost V 1 base and J 9 bases, with 12 bases left between them. This CDR3 region has 14 residues. Germline V gene data show CDR1 as MDHEN and CDR2 as SYDVKM. CDR3 sequence (DNA): TGTGCCAGCAGTTTATCGACAGGCTTTTGGGAGCTGTTTTTT. Protein: CASSLSTGFWELFF.

This clonotype was observed a few times. The chain recombines TRBV6-1 with TRBJ1-6; D perhaps matches TRBD1 (5 bases). Germline loops: CDR1 MNHNS, CDR2 SASEGT. This CDR3 has 13 amino acids. V was clipped by 5 bases and J by 6 bases, with 8 bases between them. The CDR3 region is CASSRGSNSPLHF. The CDR3 DNA sequence: TGTGCCAGCAGTCGGGGGTCTAATTCACCCCTCCACTTT.

The chain has TRBV5-6 and TRBJ2-1; weak D call: TRBD1 (5 bases). CDR3 size: 15 residues. Germline loops: CDR1 SGHDT, CDR2 YYEEEE. The V gene lost 1 base and the J gene lost 1 base, with 9 bases spanning the gap. The CDR3 DNA reads TGTGCCAGCAGCTTGCAGGGCCCATCCTACAATGAGCAGTTCTTC. Residues: CASSLQGPSYNEQFF.

This chain uses TRBV20-1 with TRBJ1-1; TRBD1 aligns across 7 bases. CDR3 length: 13 residues. Trimming removed 2 bases from V and 5 bases from J; junction bases left unmatched: 5. Germline CDR1 DFQATT, CDR2 SNEGSKA (reference sequence). The CDR3: CSARPRGRTEAFF. CDR3 in DNA: TGCAGTGCTAGACCCAGGGGGAGGACTGAAGCTTTCTTT.

The J gene is TRBJ2-7, the V gene TRBV6-5; TRBD2 matches at 8 bases. This CDR3 is built from 16 residues. Losses at the gene ends were 4 bases for V and 3 bases for J; bases not matched to a gene: 11. Germline CDR1 is MNHEY and CDR2 is SVGAGI. CDR3 DNA sequence: TGTGCCAGCAGTTTGACGGGAGCGGGGGTTTTCTACGAGCAGTACTTC. As protein: CASSLTGAGVFYEQYF.

The rearrangement joins TRBV3-1 to TRBJ2-1; a possible D gene is TRBD1 (5 bases). The CDR3 length is 13 residues. CDR1 LGHDT and CDR2 YNNKEL come from the germline V gene (reference sequence). V lost 10 bases and J lost 8, with 18 bases in between. The chain's CDR3 is CATKRQGNYEQFF. In DNA form, the CDR3 reads TGTGCCACCAAACGCCAGGGTAACTATGAGCAGTTCTTC.

The chain carries TRBV7-9 and TRBJ1-1, with 8 bases matching TRBD1. Per the germline V gene, CDR1 is SEHNR and CDR2 is FQNEAQ (reference sequence). The J segment lost 5 bases and the V segment lost 5 bases, leaving 7 bases of the junction unmatched. This CDR3 is 14 amino acids long. CDR3 nucleotides: TGTGCCAGCAGCCCCGACAGGGGACGAACTGAAGCTTTCTTT. Amino acid sequence: CASSPDRGRTEAFF.

About this clonotype: At one end the junction does not follow the germline gene, possibly because of a read error. J is TRBJ2-7 and V is TRBV29-1; 8 bases agree with TRBD2. The CDR3 is made up of 10 amino acids. Germline CDR1 reads SQVTM; CDR2 reads ANQGSEA. As DNA, the CDR3 is TGCAGCGTTGGGCCGGGACTAGGACAGTTC. Amino acid sequence: CSVGPGLGQF.

The chain carries TRBV7-9 and TRBJ2-5; D unclear. Trimming removed 4 bases at V and 2 bases at J, with 11 bases between. Germline CDR1 SEHNR, CDR2 FQNEAQ (reference sequence). CDR3 length: 14 amino acids. DNA of the CDR3: TGTGCCAGCAGCTCCTCCGTAGTTCAAGAGACCCAGTACTTC. Translated, it gives CASSSSVVQETQYF.

In its sample, this clonotype was seen many times. CDR3 bases: TGCAGTGCTATAATGCACGACACTGAAGCTTTCTTT. Its translation: CSAIMHDTEAFF. J is TRBJ1-1 and V is TRBV20-1; D gene unclear. CDR1 is DFQATT and CDR2 is SNEGSKA in the germline V gene (reference sequence). V shed 4 bases and J shed 3 bases, with 9 bases lying between them. The CDR3 spans 12 residues.

This clonotype was recorded many times. The chain has TRBV10-3 and TRBJ2-7; 8 bases agree with TRBD1. Germline V gives CDR1 ENHRY, CDR2 SYGVKD. The CDR3 runs to 13 residues. The V gene end was trimmed by 8 bases and the J gene end by 7 bases; junction bases not matched to a gene: 10. CDR3 coding DNA: TGTGCCATCGGCCAGGGGGCTAATTGGGAGCAGTACTTC. It translates to CAIGQGANWEQYF.

In its sample, this clonotype was seen many times. A junction boundary mismatches the germline segment, possibly from a read error. The V gene is TRBV5-1, the J gene TRBJ1-6; maybe TRBD1 (6 bases). The CDR3 length is 13 residues. CDR1 SGHRS and CDR2 YFSETQ come from the germline V gene. CDR3: CASSLGGNSPLHF. CDR3 sequence (DNA): TGTGCCAGCAGTTTAGGGGGGAATTCACCCCTCCACTTT.